The entry below describes one T cell receptor beta chain. Its antigen is not yet known. No much larger clone exists at a distance of one base, and base qualities are not known. This record belongs to a study of cytomegalovirus exposure and HLA in healthy donors (dated by TCRdb to about 2017). With respect to the entire study: According to a later analysis, one platform produced both the 100 to 150 validation repertoires and the approximately 660 repertoires of the first cohort. The study was designed to test whether signatures of past pathogen exposure could be identified by cataloging public T cell receptors. In addition to the first cohort of roughly 700 subjects, a separate validation cohort of over 90 different subjects was used. To predict cytomegalovirus infection status, the study brought together high-throughput TCR immunosequencing, statistical association of individual TCRs with disease status, and machine learning.

Here is what the overall study found, with its caveats: It was suggested by the authors that the approach could potentially be generalized to other disease states and immunological phenotypes. Most TCR sequences were observed very rarely across donors, whereas some public TCRs were present in many individuals. All 120 or so repertoires were used to score co-occurrence in the validation cohort in a later analysis, because that analysis had no HLA typing for the cohort. Cytomegalovirus status was reported to be diagnosed by the classifier with high specificity and sensitivity in both the original and validation cohorts. In a later analysis, TCRs clustered in the first cohort were found to also tend to co-occur in the approximately 120 validation repertoires, with approximately 95% of cluster scores above 0. A total of roughly 160 TCR beta chains were listed by the study as associated with cytomegalovirus. Three of the identified cytomegalovirus-associated TCR beta chains were confirmed in vitro to be specific for cytomegalovirus antigens.

The library came from the immunoSEQ multiplex PCR assay. Per the authors' processing: A statistical classification framework was built to diagnose cytomegalovirus status from the catalog of TCR beta chain sequences. The immuneACCESS repertoire file appears here via TCRdb, limited to in-frame rearrangements. These files lack a portion of the clones; in checked studies, under half of the deficit traces to unresolved V genes, and the cause of the others is not known. The V and J calls and clone size come from that table; D and trimming were worked out from the DNA. Counted in this sample were some 220,000 clones; over 80% of them appeared once. The ten largest clones take up about 1% of the sample. The donors were included in the validation cohort of over a hundred subjects, a group kept apart from the approximately 670-subject first cohort. The CDR3 spans 13 residues, from the cysteine through the phenylalanine. The sequence is cut down to CDR3 DNA, 39 bases in frame from base 1. Taken from the germline V gene, the CDR1 and CDR2 loops are MRHNA and SNTAGT. Relative to germline, V is 5 bases shorter and J is 3 bases shorter, with 10 bases between their ends.

Input material: PBMCs. The chain employs TRBV6-4 and TRBJ1-2, with TRBD1 as a weak D call on 5 bases. The sequence was collected from a woman younger than 30 in good health and CMV-seronegative. The DNA reads TGTGCCAGCAGTCGGGGAGGGGACTATGGCTACACCTTC. This yields the protein CASSRGGDYGYTF.